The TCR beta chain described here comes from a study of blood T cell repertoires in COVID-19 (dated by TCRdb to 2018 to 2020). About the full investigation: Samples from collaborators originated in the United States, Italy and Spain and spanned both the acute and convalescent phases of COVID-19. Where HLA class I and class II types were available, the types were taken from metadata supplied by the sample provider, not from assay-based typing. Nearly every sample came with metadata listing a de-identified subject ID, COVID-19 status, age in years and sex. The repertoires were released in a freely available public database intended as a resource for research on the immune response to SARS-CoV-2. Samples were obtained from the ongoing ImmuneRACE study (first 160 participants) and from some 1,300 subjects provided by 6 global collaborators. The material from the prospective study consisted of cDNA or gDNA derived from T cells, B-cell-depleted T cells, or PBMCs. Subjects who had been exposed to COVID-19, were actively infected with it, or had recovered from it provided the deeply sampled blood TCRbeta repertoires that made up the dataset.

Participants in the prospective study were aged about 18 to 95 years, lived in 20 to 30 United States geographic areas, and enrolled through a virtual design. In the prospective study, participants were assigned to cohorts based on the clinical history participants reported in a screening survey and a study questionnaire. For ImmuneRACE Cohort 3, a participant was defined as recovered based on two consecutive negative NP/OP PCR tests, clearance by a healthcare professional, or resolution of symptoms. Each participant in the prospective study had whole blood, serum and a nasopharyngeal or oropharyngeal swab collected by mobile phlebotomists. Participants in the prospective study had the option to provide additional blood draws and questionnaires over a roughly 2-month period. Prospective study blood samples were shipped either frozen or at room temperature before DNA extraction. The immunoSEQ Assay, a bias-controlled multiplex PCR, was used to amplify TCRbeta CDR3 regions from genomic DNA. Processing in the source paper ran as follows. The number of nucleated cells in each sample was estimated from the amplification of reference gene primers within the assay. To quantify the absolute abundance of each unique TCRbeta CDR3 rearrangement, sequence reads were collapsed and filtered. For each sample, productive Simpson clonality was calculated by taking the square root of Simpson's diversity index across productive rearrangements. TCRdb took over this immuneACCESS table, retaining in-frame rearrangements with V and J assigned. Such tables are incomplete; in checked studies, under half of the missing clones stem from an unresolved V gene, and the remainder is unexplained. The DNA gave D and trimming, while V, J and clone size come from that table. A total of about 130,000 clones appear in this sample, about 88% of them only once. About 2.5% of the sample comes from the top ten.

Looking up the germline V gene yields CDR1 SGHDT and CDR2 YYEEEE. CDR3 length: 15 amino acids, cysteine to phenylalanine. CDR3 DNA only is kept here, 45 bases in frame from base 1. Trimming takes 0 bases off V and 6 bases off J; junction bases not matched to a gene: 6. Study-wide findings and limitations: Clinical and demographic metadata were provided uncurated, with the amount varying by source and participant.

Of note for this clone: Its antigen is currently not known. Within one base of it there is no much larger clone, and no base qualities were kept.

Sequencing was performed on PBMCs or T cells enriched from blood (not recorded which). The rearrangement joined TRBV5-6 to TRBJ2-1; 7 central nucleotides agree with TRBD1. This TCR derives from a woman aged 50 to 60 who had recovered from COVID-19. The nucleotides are TGTGCCAGCAGCTTGGTAGGGGCAGGGGGCAATGAGCAGTTCTTC. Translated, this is CASSLVGAGGNEQFF.